The clone carrying this T cell receptor (beta chain) has a count of ten or more. The antigen remains unidentified. The record originates from a study of read filtering for tumor transcriptome and immune sequencing. Study in general: After DNase treatment, RNA was made into whole-transcriptome libraries.

This CDR3 comprises 15 residues. CDR1 is SGHDN and CDR2 is FVKESK in the germline V gene. The V gene lost 3 bases and the J gene lost 2 bases, with 12 bases spanning the gap. This library used about 360 ng RNA and molecular barcoded adaptors spanning alpha/delta and beta/gamma chains. MiXCR, run by TCRdb on the reads, gives a single entry per CDR3 protein. The table has 100,000 to 150,000 distinct CDR3 sequences, about 13% seen once. General study findings and limits: IR-seq and RNA-seq agreed better without single-read clonotypes.

This receptor was taken from a donor at least 40 years old with multiple myeloma. The rearrangement uses TRBV14 and TRBJ2-3; D not certain. Material for sequencing was a population of CD138-negative cells sorted from bone marrow. The CDR3 is CASSQIWANTDTQYF. DNA of the CDR3: TGTGCCAGCAGCCAGATTTGGGCCAACACAGATACGCAGTATTTT.